This T cell receptor (beta chain) was sequenced during a study of cytomegalovirus exposure and HLA in healthy donors. Background on the study: Approximately 170 million T cells yielded 110 million or so unique TCR beta sequences in earlier analysis.

Germline V CDR1 and CDR2: KGHSH, LQKENI. The CDR3 consists of 14 residues. The ends lost 2 bases at V and 3 bases at J; junction bases unmatched: 4. General study results and limits: Rare TCR sequences predominated, though certain public TCRs were found in many donors.

The PCR employed 60 Vbeta primers together with 13 Jbeta primers. Sequencing used immunoSEQ multiplex PCR; TCRdb keeps in-frame clones, though not all of them. The sample lists over 150,000 clones, 84% occurring once. Worth noting for this clone: The antigen remains unidentified.

This chain uses TRBV18 with TRBJ2-7; 7 positions agree with TRBD1. The TCR was taken from a young man in good health and CMV-seronegative. The source material was PBMCs. The CDR3 DNA follows: TGTGCCAGCTCACCAGACAGGGTCCGCTACGAGCAGTACTTC. Its translation is CASSPDRVRYEQYF.